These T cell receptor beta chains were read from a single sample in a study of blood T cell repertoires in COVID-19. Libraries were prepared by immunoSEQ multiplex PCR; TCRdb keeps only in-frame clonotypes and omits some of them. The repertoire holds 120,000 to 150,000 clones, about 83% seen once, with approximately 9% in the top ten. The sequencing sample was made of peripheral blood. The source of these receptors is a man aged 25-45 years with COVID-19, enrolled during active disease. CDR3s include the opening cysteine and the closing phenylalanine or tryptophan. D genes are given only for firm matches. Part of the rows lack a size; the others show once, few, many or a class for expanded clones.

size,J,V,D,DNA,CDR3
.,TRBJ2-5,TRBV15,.,TGTGCCACCAGCACATGGAGGGGCCAAGAGACCCAGTACTTC,CATSTWRGQETQYF
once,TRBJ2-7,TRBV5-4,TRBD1,TGTGCCAGCAGCTTGGGGTACAGGGGCGGCGAGCAGTACTTC,CASSLGYRGGEQYF
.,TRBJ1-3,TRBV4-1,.,TGCGCCAGCAGCCAAGGCCCAGGAACTGGAAACACCATATATTTT,CASSQGPGTGNTIYF
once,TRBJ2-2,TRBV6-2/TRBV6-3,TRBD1,TGTGCCAGCAGTTTGGGGACAGCGAACACCGGGGAGCTGTTTTTT,CASSLGTANTGELFF
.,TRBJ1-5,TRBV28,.,TGTGCCAGCAGTTTAGGTAGAGTCCGTAGCAATCAGCCCCAGCATTTT,CASSLGRVRSNQPQHF
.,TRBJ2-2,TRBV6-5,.,TGTGCCAGCAGTTCACGGGAGAGCGACACCGGGGAGCTGTTTTTT,CASSSRESDTGELFF
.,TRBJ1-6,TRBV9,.,TGTGCCAGCAGCGTAGAAGGGTCAGGGAATTCACCCCTCCACTTT,CASSVEGSGNSPLHF
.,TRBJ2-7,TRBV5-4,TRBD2,TGTGCCAGCAGCCCGCTGACTAGCGGACCCTACGAGCAGTACTTC,CASSPLTSGPYEQYF
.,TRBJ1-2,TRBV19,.,TGTGCCAGTAGTTGGTTGCGAGACTATGGCTACACCTTC,CASSWLRDYGYTF
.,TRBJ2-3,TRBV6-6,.,TGTGCCAGCAGGGGAAGCGGTGTGGGCACAGATACGCAGTATTTT,CASRGSGVGTDTQYF
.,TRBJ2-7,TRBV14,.,TGTGCCAGCAGCCAAGGAGGGGGGGTCTACGAGCAGTACTTC,CASSQGGGVYEQYF
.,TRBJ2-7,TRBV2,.,TGTGCCAGCAGTGTGGAGGGTGGCTCCTACGAGCAGTACTTC,CASSVEGGSYEQYF
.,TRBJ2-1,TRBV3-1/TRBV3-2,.,TGTGCCAGCAGCCCCTCAGGGGCTCCGCGGAATGAGCAGTTCTTC,CASSPSGAPRNEQFF
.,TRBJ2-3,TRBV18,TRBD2,TGTGCCAGCTCACCACCCGGGACTAGCGGGTATACGCAGTATTTT,CASSPPGTSGYTQYF
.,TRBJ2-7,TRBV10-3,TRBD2,TGTGCCATCAGTGCATCCGTGGGGGAGGGGCAGTACTTC,CAISASVGEGQYF
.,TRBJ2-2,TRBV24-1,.,TGTGCCACCATGAGCGGACTGAACACCGGGGAGCTGTTTTTT,CATMSGLNTGELFF
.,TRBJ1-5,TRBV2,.,TGTGCCAGCAGTGCGACAGGTAAAAATCAGCCCCAGCATTTT,CASSATGKNQPQHF
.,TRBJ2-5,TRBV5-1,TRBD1,TGCGCCAGCAGCCCTACAGGGGATGAGACCCAGTACTTC,CASSPTGDETQYF
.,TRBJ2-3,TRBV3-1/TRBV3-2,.,TGTGCCAGCAGCCAAGATATCCCCGGATCCGGGGGCACAGATACGCAGTATTTT,CASSQDIPGSGGTDTQYF
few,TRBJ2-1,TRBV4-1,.,TGCGCCAGCAGCCAAGCCGGCGACAACCCGGCCTTCTTC,CASSQAGDNPAFF
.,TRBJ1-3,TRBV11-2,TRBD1,TGTGCCAGCAGCTTGGGGACAGGGGGATTCCACGTCTCTGGAAACACCATATATTTT,CASSLGTGGFHVSGNTIYF
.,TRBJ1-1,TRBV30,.,TGTGCCTGGAGAGAGGTGAACACTGAAGCTTTCTTT,CAWREVNTEAFF
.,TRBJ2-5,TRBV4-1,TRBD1,TGCGCCAGCAGCCGTACAGGGGTACAAGAGACCCAGTACTTC,CASSRTGVQETQYF
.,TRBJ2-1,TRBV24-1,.,TGTGCCACCAGCGGTACCGGGTACAATGAGCAGTTCTTC,CATSGTGYNEQFF
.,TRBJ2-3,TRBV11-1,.,TGTGCCAGCAGCTTTAGCAATACGCAGTATTTT,CASSFSNTQYF
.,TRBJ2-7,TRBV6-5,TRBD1,TGTGCCAGCAGTTACTCGATCCAGGGGGTCTACGAGCAGTACTTC,CASSYSIQGVYEQYF
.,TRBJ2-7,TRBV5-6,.,TGTGCCAGCAGCTTTGAGGGAGAGCAGTACTTC,CASSFEGEQYF
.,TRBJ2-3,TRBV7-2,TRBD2,TGTGCCAGCAGCTTACTAGCGGGGTACACAGATACGCAGTATTTT,CASSLLAGYTDTQYF
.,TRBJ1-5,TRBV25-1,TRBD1,TGTGCCAGCAGTGACACCACACAGGGGTTCGGGCAGCCCCAGCATTTT,CASSDTTQGFGQPQHF
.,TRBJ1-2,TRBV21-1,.,TGTGCCAGCAGCAAAACCCAGGGGTTGAACTATGGCTACACCTTC,CASSKTQGLNYGYTF
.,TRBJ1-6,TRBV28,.,TGTGCCAGCAGCCTTAAGGGGGCACCCCTCCACTTT,CASSLKGAPLHF
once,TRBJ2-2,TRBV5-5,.,TGTGCCAGCAGCTTGGGAGTTTCTGATTACACCGGGGAGCTGTTTTTT,CASSLGVSDYTGELFF
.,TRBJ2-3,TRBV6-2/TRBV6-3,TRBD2,TGTGCCAGCAGTTATTATCCCTCTAGCGGGCCCACCACAGATACGCAGTATTTT,CASSYYPSSGPTTDTQYF
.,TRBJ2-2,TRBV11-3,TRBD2,TGTGCCAGCAGCCTACTAGCGGGCCAGAGGCTGTTTTTT,CASSLLAGQRLFF
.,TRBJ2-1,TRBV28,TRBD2,TGTGCCAGCAACGCCGGGACTAGCGGGAACAATGAGCAGTTCTTC,CASNAGTSGNNEQFF
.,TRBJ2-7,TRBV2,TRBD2,TGTGCCAGCAGCCCGGGACTAGGGGCCGGGGAGCAGTACTTC,CASSPGLGAGEQYF
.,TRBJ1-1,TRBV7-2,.,TGTGCCAGCAGCTTCCAAGGACACTTGAACACTGAAGCTTTCTTT,CASSFQGHLNTEAFF
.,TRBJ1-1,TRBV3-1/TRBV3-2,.,TGTGCCAGCAGCCAAGCCGACAGGACCGAAGCTTTCTTT,CASSQADRTEAFF
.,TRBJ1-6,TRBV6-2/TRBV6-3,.,TGTGCCAGCAGTTACCTACCGGACAGTTCGGGCCCCCCCCTCCACTTT,CASSYLPDSSGPPLHF
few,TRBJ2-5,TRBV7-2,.,TGTGCCAGCAGCGCGGGGCTATCAGAGACCCAGTACTTC,CASSAGLSETQYF
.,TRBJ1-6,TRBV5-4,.,TGTGCCAGCAGCCCAGGGTTTTACGTTAATTCACCCCTCCACTTT,CASSPGFYVNSPLHF
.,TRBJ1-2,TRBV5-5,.,TGTGCCAGCACCCGGGGAGGATCTAACTATGGCTACACCTTC,CASTRGGSNYGYTF
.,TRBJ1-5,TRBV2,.,TGTGCCAGCGCGGCAGTCCAACAGCCCCAGCATTTT,CASAAVQQPQHF
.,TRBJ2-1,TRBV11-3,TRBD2,TGTGCCAGCAGCGATAGTTCCGGGACTAGGCATTACAATGAGCAGTTCTTC,CASSDSSGTRHYNEQFF
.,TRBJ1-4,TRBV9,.,TGTGCCAGCAGCAGCCCATTTAGTAATGAAAAACTGTTTTTT,CASSSPFSNEKLFF
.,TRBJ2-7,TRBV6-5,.,TGTGCCAGCAGTCTCAGACAGCCCTACGAGCAGTACTTC,CASSLRQPYEQYF
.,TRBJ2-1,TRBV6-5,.,TGTGCCAGCGGGGCTAGCGTCCACAATGAGCAGTTCTTC,CASGASVHNEQFF
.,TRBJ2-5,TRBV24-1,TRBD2,TGTGCCACCAGTGATCCATGGACTAGCGGGAGTCGAGAGACCCAGTACTTC,CATSDPWTSGSRETQYF
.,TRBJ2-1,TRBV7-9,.,TGTGCCAGCAGCTACCCGGGTGGGCTCCGAAGAAGGGGGAATGAGCAGTTCTTC,CASSYPGGLRRRGNEQFF
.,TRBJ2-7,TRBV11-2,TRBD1,TGTGCCAGCAGCCTCGGACAGGGCCCCTACGAGCAGTACTTC,CASSLGQGPYEQYF
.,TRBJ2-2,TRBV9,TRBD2,TGTGCCAGCAGCCCCTCTAGCGGGAGCGACACCGGGGAGCTGTTTTTT,CASSPSSGSDTGELFF
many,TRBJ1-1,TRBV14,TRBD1,TGTGCCAGCAGCCAAGAGGACAGGGGGCGGACTGAAGCTTTCTTT,CASSQEDRGRTEAFF
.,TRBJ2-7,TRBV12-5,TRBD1,TGTGCTAGTGGTTTACAGGGGGCTTTCGAGCAGTACTTC,CASGLQGAFEQYF